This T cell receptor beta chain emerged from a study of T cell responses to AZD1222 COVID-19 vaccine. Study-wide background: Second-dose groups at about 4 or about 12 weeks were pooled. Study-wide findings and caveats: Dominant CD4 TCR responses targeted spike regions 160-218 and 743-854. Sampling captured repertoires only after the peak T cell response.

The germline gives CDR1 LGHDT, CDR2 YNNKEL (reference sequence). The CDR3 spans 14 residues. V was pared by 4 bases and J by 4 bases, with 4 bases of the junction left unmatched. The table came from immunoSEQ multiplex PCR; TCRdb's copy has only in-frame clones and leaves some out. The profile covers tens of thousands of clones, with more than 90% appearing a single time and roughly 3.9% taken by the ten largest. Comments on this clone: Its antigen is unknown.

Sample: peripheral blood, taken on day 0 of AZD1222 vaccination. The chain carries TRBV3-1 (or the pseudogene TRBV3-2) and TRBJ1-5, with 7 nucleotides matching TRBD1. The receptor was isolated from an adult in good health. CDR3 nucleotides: TGTGCCAGCAGCCGGGGACAGACAAATCAGCCCCAGCATTTT. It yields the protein CASSRGQTNQPQHF.